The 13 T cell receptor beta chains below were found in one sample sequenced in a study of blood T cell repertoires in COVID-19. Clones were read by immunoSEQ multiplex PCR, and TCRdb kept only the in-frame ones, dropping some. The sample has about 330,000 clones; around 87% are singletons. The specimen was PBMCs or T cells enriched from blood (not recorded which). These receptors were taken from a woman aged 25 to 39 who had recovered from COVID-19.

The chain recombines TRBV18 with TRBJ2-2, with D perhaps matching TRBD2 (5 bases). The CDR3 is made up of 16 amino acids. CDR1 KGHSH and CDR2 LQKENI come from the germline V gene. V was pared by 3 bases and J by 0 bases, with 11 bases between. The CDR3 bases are TGTGCCAGCTCACCTGTGTACGGGGCGAACACCGGGGAGCTGTTTTTT. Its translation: CASSPVYGANTGELFF. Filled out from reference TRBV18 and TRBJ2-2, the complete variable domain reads NAGVMQNPRHLVRRRGQEARLRCSPMKGHSHVYWYRQLPEEGLKFMVYLQKENIIDESGMPKERFSAEFPKEGPSILRIQQVVRGDSAAYFCASSPVYGANTGELFFGEGSRLTVL.

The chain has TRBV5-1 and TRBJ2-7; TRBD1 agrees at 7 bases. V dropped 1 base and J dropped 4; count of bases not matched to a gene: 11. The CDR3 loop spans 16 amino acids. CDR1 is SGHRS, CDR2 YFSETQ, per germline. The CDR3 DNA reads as TGCGCCAGCAGCTTGTCATTGACAGGGACGGAATACGAGCAGTACTTC. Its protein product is CASSLSLTGTEYEQYF.

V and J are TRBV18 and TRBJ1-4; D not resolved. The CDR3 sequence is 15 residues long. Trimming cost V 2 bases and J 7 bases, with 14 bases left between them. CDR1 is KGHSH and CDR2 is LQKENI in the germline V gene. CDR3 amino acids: CASSPIALTSEKLFF. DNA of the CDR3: TGTGCCAGCTCACCAATAGCCCTGACCAGTGAAAAACTGTTTTTT.

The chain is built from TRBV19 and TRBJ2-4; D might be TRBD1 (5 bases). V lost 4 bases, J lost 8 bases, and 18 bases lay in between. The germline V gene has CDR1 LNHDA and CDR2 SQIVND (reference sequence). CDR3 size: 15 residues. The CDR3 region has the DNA TGTGCCAGTAGTAGCGCCGGGCAGGGCGCGGACATTCAGTACTTC. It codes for CASSSAGQGADIQYF.

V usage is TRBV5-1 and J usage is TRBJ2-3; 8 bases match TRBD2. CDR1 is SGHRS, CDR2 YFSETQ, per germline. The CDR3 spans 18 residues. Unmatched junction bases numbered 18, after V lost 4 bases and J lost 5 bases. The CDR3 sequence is CASSARTLGLDLRDTQYF. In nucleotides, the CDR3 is TGCGCCAGCAGCGCAAGGACATTGGGACTAGATTTAAGAGATACGCAGTATTTT.

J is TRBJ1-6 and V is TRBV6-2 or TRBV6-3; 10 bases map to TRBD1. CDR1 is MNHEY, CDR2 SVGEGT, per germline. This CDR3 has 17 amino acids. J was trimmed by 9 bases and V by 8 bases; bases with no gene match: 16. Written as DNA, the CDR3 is TGTGCCAGCTGCCGGGACAGGGGCCCTCCGCGGGCTTCACCCCTCCACTTT. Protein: CASCRDRGPPRASPLHF.

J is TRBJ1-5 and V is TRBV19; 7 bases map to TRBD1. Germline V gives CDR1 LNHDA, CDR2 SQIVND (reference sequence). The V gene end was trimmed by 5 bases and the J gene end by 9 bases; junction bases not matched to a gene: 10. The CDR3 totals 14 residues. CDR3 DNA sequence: TGTGCCAGTAGTCCTCGACAGGGAGTACCGCCCCAGCATTTT. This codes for CASSPRQGVPPQHF.

The CDR3 loop is CASGFTGSSTEAFF. In DNA form, the CDR3 reads TGTGCCAGCGGGTTTACGGGTTCTTCCACTGAAGCTTTCTTT. The chain uses TRBV13 and TRBJ1-1; D is undetermined. Trimming left V 8 bases short and J 4 bases short, with 17 bases between. Per germline, CDR1 PRHDT and CDR2 FYEKMQ (reference sequence). This CDR3 spans 14 amino acids. The complete variable domain, with remaining parts taken from reference TRBV13 and TRBJ1-1, reads AAGVIQSPRHLIKEKRETATLKCYPIPRHDTVYWYQQGPGQDPQFLISFYEKMQSDKGSIPDRFSAQQFSDYHSELNMSSLELGDSALYFCASGFTGSSTEAFFGQGTRLTVV.

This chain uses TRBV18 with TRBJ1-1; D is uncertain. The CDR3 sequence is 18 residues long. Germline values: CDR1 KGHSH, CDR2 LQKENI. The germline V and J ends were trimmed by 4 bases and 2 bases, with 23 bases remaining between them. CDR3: CASSLHLTITETNTEAFF. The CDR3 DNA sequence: TGTGCCAGCTCACTCCATCTTACTATCACGGAAACCAACACTGAAGCTTTCTTT.

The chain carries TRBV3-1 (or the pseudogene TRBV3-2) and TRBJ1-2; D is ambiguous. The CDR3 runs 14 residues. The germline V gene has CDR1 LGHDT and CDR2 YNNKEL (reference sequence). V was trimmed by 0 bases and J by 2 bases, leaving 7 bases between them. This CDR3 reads CASSQDLRNYGYTF. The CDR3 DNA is TGTGCCAGCAGCCAAGATCTCCGGAACTATGGCTACACCTTC.

Here the CDR3 DNA reads TGTGCCAGCAGCTTATTAGGGACTAGCGGGTTCAATGAGCAGTTCTTC. This gives the protein CASSLLGTSGFNEQFF. The J gene is TRBJ2-1, the V gene TRBV13; 12 bases agree with TRBD2. Germline lookup yields CDR1 PRHDT and CDR2 FYEKMQ (reference sequence). V shed 2 bases, J shed 6 bases, and the junction held 5 bases outside the gene matches. The CDR3 totals 16 residues.

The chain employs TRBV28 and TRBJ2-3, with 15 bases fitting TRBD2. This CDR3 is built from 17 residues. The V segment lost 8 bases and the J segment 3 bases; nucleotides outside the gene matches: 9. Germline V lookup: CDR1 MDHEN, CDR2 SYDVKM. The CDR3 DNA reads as TGTGCCAGCGGACTAGCGGGGGGGCTGATTGCGACAGATACGCAGTATTTT. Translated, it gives CASGLAGGLIATDTQYF.

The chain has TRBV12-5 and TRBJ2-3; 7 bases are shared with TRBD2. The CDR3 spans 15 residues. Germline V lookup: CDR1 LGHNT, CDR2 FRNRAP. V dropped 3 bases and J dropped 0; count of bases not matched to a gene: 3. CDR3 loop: CASGFSGGSTDTQYF. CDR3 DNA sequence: TGTGCTAGTGGTTTCTCCGGGGGGAGCACAGATACGCAGTATTTT.